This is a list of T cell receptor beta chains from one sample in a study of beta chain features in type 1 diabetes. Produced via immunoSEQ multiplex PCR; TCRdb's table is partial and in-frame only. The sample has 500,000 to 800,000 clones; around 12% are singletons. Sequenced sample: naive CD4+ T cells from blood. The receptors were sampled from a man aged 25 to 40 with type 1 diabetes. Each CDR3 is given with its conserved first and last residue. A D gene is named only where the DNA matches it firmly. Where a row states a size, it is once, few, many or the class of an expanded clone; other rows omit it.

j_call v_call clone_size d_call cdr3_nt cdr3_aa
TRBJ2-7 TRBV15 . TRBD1 TGTGCCACCGCATCGACAGGGGGCTTGTGGGAGCAGTACTTC CATASTGGLWEQYF
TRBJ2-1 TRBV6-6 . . TGTGCCAGCAGGCGGGACAGTAACAATGAGCAGTTCTTC CASRRDSNNEQFF
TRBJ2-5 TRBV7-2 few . TGTGCCAGCAGCCAACAGGGAAAGACCCAGTACTTC CASSQQGKTQYF
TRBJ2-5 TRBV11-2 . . TGTGCCAGCAGCTTAGGGGACCGACGGACGCGGGAGACCCAGTACTTC CASSLGDRRTRETQYF
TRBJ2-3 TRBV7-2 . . TGTGCCAGCAGCTCCGGGAAGGTAGATACGCAGTATTTT CASSSGKVDTQYF
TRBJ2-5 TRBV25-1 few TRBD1 TGTGCCAGCAGTGAGACAGGGTACTGGGGAGAGACCCAGTACTTC CASSETGYWGETQYF
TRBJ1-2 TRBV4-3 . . TGCGCCAGCAGCCAGGGCCAGGGTGAAGGCTACACCTTC CASSQGQGEGYTF
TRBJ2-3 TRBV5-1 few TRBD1 TGCGCCAGCAGCCCTAGGGGACAGGCAAGCACAGATACGCAGTATTTT CASSPRGQASTDTQYF
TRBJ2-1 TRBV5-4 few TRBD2 TGTGCCAGCAGCTTGGCGACGTTACTAGCGGGGGGGCCCGATGAGCAGTTCTTC CASSLATLLAGGPDEQFF
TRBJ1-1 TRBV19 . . TGTGCCAGTAGTATACAGCGCGGGGTCGCTGAAGCTTTCTTT CASSIQRGVAEAFF
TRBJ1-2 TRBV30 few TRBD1 TGTGCCTGGAGGGACCTCCGGGACAGGCGAGGCTACACCTTC CAWRDLRDRRGYTF
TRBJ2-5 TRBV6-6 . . TGTGCCAGCAGTTACTCGGCCGAGACCCAGTACTTC CASSYSAETQYF
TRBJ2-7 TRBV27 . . TGTGCCAGCACCCTCCCGCGGCAGGGGTATACCTACGAGCAGTACTTC CASTLPRQGYTYEQYF
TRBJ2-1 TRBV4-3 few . TGCGCCAGCTCCCGACAGGAGAACGCCCGTGAGCAGTTCTTC CASSRQENAREQFF
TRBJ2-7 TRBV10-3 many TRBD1 TGTGCCATCAGTGGGACAGGAGCCTACGAGCAGTACTTC CAISGTGAYEQYF
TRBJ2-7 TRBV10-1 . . TGCGCCAGCGGCCCAGGGAGCTCCTACGAGCAGTACTTC CASGPGSSYEQYF
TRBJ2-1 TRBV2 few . TGTGCCAGCAGTGTGAGGAATGAGCAGTTCTTC CASSVRNEQFF
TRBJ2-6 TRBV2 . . TGTGCCAGCAGTGAATTGGGTCGCTCTGGGGCCAACGTCCTGACTTTC CASSELGRSGANVLTF
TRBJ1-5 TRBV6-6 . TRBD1 TGTGCCAGCAGTTACACAAACAGGGGGACGGATCAGCCCCAGCATTTT CASSYTNRGTDQPQHF
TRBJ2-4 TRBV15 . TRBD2 TGTGCCACCAGCAGAGTGAGCGGGGGGGCCGTTGCCAAAAACATTCAGTACTTC CATSRVSGGAVAKNIQYF
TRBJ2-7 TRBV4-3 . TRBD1 TGCGCCAGCAGCCCTGAGACAGGGGGGACCTACGAGCAGTACTTC CASSPETGGTYEQYF
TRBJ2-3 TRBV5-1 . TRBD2 TGCGCCAGCAGCTTCGGCGGGGGTAGCACAGATACGCAGTATTTT CASSFGGGSTDTQYF
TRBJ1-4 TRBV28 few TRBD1 TGTGCCAGTCAAAGGGGGGACAGAGGTGAAAAACTGTTTTTT CASQRGDRGEKLFF
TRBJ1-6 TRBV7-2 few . TGTGCCAGCACGGGCGGGCAGGGGACTATGCCCTATAATTCACCCCTCCACTTT CASTGGQGTMPYNSPLHF
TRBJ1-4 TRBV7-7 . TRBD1 TGTGCCAGCAGCTTGGGGAGAGGACAGGGGAATGAAAAACTGTTTTTT CASSLGRGQGNEKLFF
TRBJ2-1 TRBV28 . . TGTGCCAGCAGTTTAATTTCGGCGGGGGCGAGCTCCTACAATGAGCAGTTCTTC CASSLISAGASSYNEQFF
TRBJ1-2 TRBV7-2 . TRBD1 TGTGCCAGCAGCTTCGGGACAGTCAACTATGGCTACACCTTC CASSFGTVNYGYTF
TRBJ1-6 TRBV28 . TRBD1 TGTGCCAGCAGTCCGGGGACAGCCCAATCGACCCTCCACTTT CASSPGTAQSTLHF
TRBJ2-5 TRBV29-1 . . TGCAGCGTTGGCCCAGAGCGGGAGACCCAGTACTTC CSVGPERETQYF
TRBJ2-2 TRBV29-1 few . TGCAGCGTTGCCTGGGGGCGCGGGGAGCTGTTTTTT CSVAWGRGELFF
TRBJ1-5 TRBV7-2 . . TGTGCCAGCAGCCCAGACGGCAATCAGCCCCAGCATTTT CASSPDGNQPQHF
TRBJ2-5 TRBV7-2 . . TGTGCCAGCAGCCCTATACTGCGGGCCATCCAAGAGACCCAGTACTTC CASSPILRAIQETQYF
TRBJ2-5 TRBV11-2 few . TGTGCCAGCAGCTCAACAGAGACCCAGTACTTC CASSSTETQYF
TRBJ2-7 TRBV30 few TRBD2 TGTGCCTGGGGACCAGCGGGGGGCTCCTACGAGCAGTACTTC CAWGPAGGSYEQYF
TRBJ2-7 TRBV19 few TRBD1 TGTGCCAGTACTCATGGGACAGGGGACACTTCCTACGAGCAGTACTTC CASTHGTGDTSYEQYF